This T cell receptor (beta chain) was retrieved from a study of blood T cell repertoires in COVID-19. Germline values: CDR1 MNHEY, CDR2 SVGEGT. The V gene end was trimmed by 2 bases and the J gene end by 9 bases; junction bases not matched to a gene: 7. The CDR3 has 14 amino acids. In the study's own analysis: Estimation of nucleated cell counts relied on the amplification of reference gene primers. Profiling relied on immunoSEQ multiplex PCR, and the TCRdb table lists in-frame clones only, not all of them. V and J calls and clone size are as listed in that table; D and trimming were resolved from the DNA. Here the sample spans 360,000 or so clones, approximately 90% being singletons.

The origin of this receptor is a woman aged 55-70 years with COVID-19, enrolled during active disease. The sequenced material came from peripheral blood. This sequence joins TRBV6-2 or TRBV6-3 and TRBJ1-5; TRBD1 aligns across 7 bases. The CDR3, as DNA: TGTGCCAGCAGTTACGAACGACAGGGAAGGCCCCAGCATTTT. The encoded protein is CASSYERQGRPQHF.